This T cell receptor (beta chain) was recorded in a study of T cell repertoires in cytomegalovirus infection. As for the study in general: The public TCR beta signatures pointed to both CMV infection and matching HLA type. Study observations and caveats: The ex vivo response showed dominance by HLA-C-restricted CMV-specific TCR beta clonotypes.

The V gene lost 4 bases and the J gene lost 4 bases, with 10 bases spanning the gap. The CDR3 extends over 13 amino acids. From germline, CDR1 is GTSNPN and CDR2 SVGIG (reference sequence). This clonotype was detected only a few times. Its antigen is as yet unknown. TCRdb called the reads again in MiXCR, with one record for every CDR3 protein. This table has tens of thousands of distinct CDR3 sequences, more than 25% appearing once. The receptor was derived from a human donor in good health (CMV status not recorded). Some clones in this sample may be carry-over from other donors' samples. Sequenced material: CD8+ T cells from cultured PBMCs, taken from culture after CMV antigen stimulation. The rearrangement links TRBV30 to TRBJ2-2; D might be TRBD1 or TRBD2, each matching 5 bases. The CDR3 DNA follows: TGTGCCTGGAACGAGGGGACCACCGGGGAGCTGTTTTTT. Amino acids: CAWNEGTTGELFF. Full variable domain (rest looked up from reference TRBV30 and TRBJ2-2): SQTIHQWPATLVQPVGSPLSLECTVEGTSNPNLYWYRQAAGRGLQLLFYSVGIGQISSEVPQNLSASRPQDRQFILSSKKLLLSDSGFYLCAWNEGTTGELFFGEGSRLTVL.